This T cell receptor (beta chain) emerged from a study of T cells after yellow fever vaccination. The study's findings and limits: The secondary response peaked faster, at day 5 versus 15, but was weaker. The appearance of a small share of clonotypes in both CD4 and CD8 compartments was observed.

In its sample, this clonotype was seen many times. Its antigen is currently unknown. This CDR3 is 14 amino acids long. Germline CDR1 MNHEY, CDR2 SVGEGT. The J segment lost 3 bases and the V segment lost 6 bases, leaving 4 bases of the junction unmatched. The study made its TCR cDNA through 5'RACE template switching. That step introduced a universal primer site along with UMIs. Each CDR3 protein gets one entry after TCRdb re-called the 5' RACE reads with MiXCR. The sample lists under 300,000 distinct CDR3 sequences; approximately 6.8% were seen once. Sequenced material: CD4+ T cells sorted from PBMCs, taken on the day of the yellow fever booster vaccination. The chain carries TRBV6-2 or TRBV6-3 and TRBJ2-7, with TRBD2 identical over 11 bases. This clonotype was obtained from a man in his thirties or forties who received the YFV17D yellow fever vaccine. The CDR3 here is CASRGLADGYEQYF. The CDR3 region has the DNA TGTGCCAGCAGGGGACTAGCGGATGGCTACGAGCAGTACTTC.